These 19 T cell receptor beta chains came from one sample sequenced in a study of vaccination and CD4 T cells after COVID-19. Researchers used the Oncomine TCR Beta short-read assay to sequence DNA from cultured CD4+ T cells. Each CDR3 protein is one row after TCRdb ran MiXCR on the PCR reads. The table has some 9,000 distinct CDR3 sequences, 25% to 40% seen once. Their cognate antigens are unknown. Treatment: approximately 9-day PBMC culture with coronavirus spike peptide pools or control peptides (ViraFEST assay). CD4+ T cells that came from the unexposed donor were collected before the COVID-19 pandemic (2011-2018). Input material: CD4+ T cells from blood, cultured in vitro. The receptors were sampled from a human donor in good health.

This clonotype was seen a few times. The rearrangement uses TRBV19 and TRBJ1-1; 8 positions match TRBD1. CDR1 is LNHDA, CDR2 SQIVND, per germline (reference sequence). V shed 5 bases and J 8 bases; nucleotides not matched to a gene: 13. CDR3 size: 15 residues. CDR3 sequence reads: CASSFRVTRDREAFF. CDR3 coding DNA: TGTGCCAGTAGTTTCCGAGTTACCCGGGACAGGGAAGCTTTCTTT. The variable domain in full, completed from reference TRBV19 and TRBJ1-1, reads DGGITQSPKYLFRKEGQNVTLSCEQNLNHDAMYWYRQDPGQGLRLIYYSQIVNDFQKGDIAEGYSVSREKKESFPLTVTSAQKNPTAFYLCASSFRVTRDREAFFGQGTRLTVV.

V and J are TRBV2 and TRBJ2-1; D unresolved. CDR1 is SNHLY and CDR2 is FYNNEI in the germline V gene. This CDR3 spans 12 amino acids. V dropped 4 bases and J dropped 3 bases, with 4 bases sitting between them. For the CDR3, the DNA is TGTGCCAGCAGTGCAGACTACAATGAGCAGTTCTTC. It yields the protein CASSADYNEQFF.

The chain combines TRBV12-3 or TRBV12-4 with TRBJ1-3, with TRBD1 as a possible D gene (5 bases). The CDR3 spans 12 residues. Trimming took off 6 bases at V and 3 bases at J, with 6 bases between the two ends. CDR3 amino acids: CASRDIGNTIYF. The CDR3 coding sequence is TGTGCCAGCAGGGACATTGGAAACACCATATATTTT.

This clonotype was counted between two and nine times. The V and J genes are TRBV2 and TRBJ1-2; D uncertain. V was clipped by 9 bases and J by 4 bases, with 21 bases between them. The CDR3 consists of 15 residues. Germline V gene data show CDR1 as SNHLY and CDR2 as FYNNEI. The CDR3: CASILDGIGLYGYTF. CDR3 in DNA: TGTGCCAGTATCCTGGACGGAATTGGCCTCTATGGCTACACCTTC.

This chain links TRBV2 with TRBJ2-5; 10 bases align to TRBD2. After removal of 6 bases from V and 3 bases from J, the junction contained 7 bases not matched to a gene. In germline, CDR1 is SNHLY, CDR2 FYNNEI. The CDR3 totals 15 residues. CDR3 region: CASRGRTSGEETQYF. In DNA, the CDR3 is TGTGCCAGCAGAGGCCGGACTAGCGGTGAAGAGACCCAGTACTTC.

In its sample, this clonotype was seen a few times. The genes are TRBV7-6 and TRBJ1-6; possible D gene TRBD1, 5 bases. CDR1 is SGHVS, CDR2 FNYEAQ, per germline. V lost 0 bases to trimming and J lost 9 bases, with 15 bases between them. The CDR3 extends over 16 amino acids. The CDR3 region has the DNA TGTGCCAGCAGCTTAGCTCAAGGGGCGGGTGGTTCACCCCTCCACTTT. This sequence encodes CASSLAQGAGGSPLHF. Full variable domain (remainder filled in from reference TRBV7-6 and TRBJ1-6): GAGVSQSPRYKVTKRGQDVALRCDPISGHVSLYWYRQALGQGPEFLTYFNYEAQQDKSGLPNDRFSAERPEGSISTLTIQRTEQRDSAMYRCASSLAQGAGGSPLHFGNGTRLTVT.

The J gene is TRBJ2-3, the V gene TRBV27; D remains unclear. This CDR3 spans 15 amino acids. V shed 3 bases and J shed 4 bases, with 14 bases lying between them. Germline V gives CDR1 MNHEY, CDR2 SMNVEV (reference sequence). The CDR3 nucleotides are TGTGCCAGCAGTTTCCGCGGAAGGGATGCAGATACGCAGTATTTT. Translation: CASSFRGRDADTQYF.

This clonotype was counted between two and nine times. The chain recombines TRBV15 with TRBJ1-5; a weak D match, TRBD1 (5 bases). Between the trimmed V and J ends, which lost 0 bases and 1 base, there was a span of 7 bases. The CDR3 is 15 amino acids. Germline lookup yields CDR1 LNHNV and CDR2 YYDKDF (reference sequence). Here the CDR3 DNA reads TGTGCCACCAGCAGAGATAAGGGGAGCAATCAGCCCCAGCATTTT. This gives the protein CATSRDKGSNQPQHF. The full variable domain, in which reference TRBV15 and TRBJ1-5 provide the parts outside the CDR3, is DAMVIQNPRYQVTQFGKPVTLSCSQTLNHNVMYWYQQKSSQAPKLLFHYYDKDFNNEADTPDNFQSRRPNTSFCFLDIRSPGLGDTAMYLCATSRDKGSNQPQHFGDGTRLSIL.

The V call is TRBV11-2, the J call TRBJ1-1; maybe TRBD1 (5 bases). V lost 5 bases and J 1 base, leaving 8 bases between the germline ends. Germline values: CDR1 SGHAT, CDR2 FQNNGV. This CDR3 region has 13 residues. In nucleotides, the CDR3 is TGTGCCAGCAGCGCCCAGGGGAACACTGAAGCTTTCTTT. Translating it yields CASSAQGNTEAFF.

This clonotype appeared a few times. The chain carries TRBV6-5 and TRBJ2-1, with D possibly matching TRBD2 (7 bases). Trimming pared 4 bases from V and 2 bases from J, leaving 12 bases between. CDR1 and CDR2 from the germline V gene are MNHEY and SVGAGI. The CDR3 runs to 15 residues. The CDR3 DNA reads TGTGCCAGCAGTTCACAGGGAGGGACCTACAATGAGCAGTTCTTC. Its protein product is CASSSQGGTYNEQFF.

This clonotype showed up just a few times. CDR3 loop: CATSWGRAYEQYF. CDR3 in DNA: TGTGCCACCAGCTGGGGACGGGCCTACGAGCAGTACTTC. This chain joins TRBV15 and TRBJ2-7; D is tentatively TRBD1 or TRBD2 (5 bases each). V gave up 5 bases and J gave up 2 bases, with 10 bases separating them. The CDR3 contains 13 residues. Germline loops: CDR1 LNHNV, CDR2 YYDKDF (reference sequence).

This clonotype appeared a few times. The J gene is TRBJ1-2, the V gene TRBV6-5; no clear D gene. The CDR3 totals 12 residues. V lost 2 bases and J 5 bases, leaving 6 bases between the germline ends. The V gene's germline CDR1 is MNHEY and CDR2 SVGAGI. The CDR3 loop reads CASSYRDYGYTF. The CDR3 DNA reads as TGTGCCAGCAGTTACCGCGATTATGGCTACACCTTC.

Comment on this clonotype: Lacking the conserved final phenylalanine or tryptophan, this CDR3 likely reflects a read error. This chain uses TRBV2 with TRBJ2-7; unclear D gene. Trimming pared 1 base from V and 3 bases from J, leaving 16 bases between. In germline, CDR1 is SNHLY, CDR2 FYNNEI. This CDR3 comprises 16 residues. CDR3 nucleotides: TGTGCCAGCAGTGAAGTGGTTTCCACTGACTTCTACGAGCAGTACTAC. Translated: CASSEVVSTDFYEQYY.

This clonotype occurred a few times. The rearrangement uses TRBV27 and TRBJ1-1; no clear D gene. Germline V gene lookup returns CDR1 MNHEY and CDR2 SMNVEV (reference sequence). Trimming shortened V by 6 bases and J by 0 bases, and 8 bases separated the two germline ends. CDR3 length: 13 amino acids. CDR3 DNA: TGTGCCAGCAGCCTGTACCTGAACACTGAAGCTTTCTTT. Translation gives CASSLYLNTEAFF.

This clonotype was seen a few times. As DNA, the CDR3 is TGTGCCAGCAGTGAAGCGTGGAGTAACACCATATATTTT. Protein sequence: CASSEAWSNTIYF. This sequence joins TRBV6-1 and TRBJ1-3; unclear D gene. Germline V CDR1 and CDR2: MNHNS, SASEGT. V was shortened by 0 bases and J by 7 bases, with 7 bases between the two germline ends. The CDR3 totals 13 residues.

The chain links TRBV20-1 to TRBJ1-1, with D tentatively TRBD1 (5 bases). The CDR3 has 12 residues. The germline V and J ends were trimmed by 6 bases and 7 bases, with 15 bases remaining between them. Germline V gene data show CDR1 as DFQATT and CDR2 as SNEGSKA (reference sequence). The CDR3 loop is CSATRDLSEAFF. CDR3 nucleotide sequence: TGCAGTGCAACCCGGGACTTGAGTGAAGCTTTCTTT.

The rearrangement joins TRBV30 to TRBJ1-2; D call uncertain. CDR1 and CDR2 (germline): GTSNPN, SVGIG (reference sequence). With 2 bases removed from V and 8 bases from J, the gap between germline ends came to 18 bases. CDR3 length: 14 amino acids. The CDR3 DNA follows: TGTGCCTGGAGTCATCCCGACCGCCCCCGGGGCTACACCTTC. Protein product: CAWSHPDRPRGYTF.

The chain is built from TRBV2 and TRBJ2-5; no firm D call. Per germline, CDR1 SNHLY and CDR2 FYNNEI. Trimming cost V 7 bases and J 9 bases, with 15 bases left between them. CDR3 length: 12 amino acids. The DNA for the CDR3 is TGTGCCAGCAACGGCGACGAAGAAGCCCAGTACTTC. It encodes CASNGDEEAQYF.

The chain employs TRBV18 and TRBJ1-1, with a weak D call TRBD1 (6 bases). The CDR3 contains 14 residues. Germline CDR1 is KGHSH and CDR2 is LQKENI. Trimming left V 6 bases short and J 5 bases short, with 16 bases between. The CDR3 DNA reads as TGTGCCAGCTCGGTGAGTGGCAGGGGTACTGAAGCTTTCTTT. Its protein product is CASSVSGRGTEAFF.